This TCR beta chain is drawn from a study of blood T cells in healthy people across ages (dated by TCRdb to between 2014 and 2017). For the study in its entirety: In model experiments, template switching captured roughly one uniquely barcoded TCR beta cDNA molecule for every two T cells. Age-related changes in TCR beta repertoire diversity were measured in the study by deep sequencing normalized with unique cDNA molecular identifiers. Donors were grouped into four age groups: young (average about 15 years), middle-aged (roughly 40), aged (around 60) and long-lived (just over 80). To avoid experimental bias, donors of different ages were randomly spread across the sequencing lanes. Using the same blood draw, the study looked at two additional independent replicas of 1 million unique cDNA reads for two donors, one aged 18 to 30 and the other aged 80 or older. Results and caveats for the whole study, not just this receptor: The long-lived group showed more naive CD4+ T cells, fewer expanded clones and increased TCR diversity than the aged group, suggesting age selection. Total diversity estimates from one million sequenced T cells were considered lower bounds and underestimates. Observed TCR beta diversity per million T cells fell roughly linearly with age, and a significant reduction was already apparent by age around 40. There was a strong correlation between observed TCR beta diversity and the percentage of naive T cells measured by flow cytometry. Because donor CMV infection status was unknown, age-related changes in expanded clonotypes were potentially confounded. Because profiling used bulk unsorted PBMCs, naive and antigen-experienced compartments could not be compared conclusively.

The roughly 37 donors, aged about 6 to 95 years, were systemically healthy Caucasian individuals from Russia. Each donor gave about 9.7 milliliters of peripheral blood, drawn into EDTA-treated Vacutainer tubes. Ficoll-Paque density-gradient centrifugation was used to isolate PBMCs, with at least 7 million per sample. Trizol reagent was used to extract total RNA from the PBMCs, yielding at least 5 micrograms per sample. For every donor, an aliquot of PBMCs went through flow cytometry to measure the percentages of naive CD45RAhigh/CD27high T cells. From the cysteine through the phenylalanine, the CDR3 covers 14 amino acids. Only the CDR3 DNA is retained, 42 bases long and in frame from the first base. According to the germline V gene (reference sequence), CDR1 reads SEHNR and CDR2 reads FQNEAQ. Library preparation employed 5' RACE. The instrument given in TCRdb is Illumina HiSeq 2500. A second PCR of about 6 to 11 cycles was performed with a sample-barcoded 5' primer and a J-beta primer mix. A template-switch 5' adaptor carrying 12 random nucleotides introduced a unique molecular identifier onto each TCR beta cDNA molecule. Each sample yielded at least 3 million CDR3-containing paired-end reads. All of the RNA was converted into first-strand cDNA using the Mint cDNA synthesis kit, with a TRBC-specific oligonucleotide serving as the primer. Following uracil-DNA glycosylase treatment, all cDNA underwent a first 18-cycle PCR with the universal primers M1SS and BC2_uni_R. Concerning the study's data processing: Each sample was normalized by randomly selecting 1 million high-quality reads, each carrying a distinct molecular identifier. Instead of being binned into consensus sequences, reads that shared molecular identifiers were thrown out. MiTCR, with a Q25 quality threshold and the strictest error-elimination algorithm, was used for CDR3 identification, clonotype clustering and error correction. A nonparametric unseen species model using Euler transformation provided a lower-bound estimate of total TCR beta diversity. The public reads were reanalyzed by TCRdb: fastp trimming at Q25, MiXCR alignment, in-frame beta chains only. Each CDR3 protein gets just one entry, which takes the most common genes and DNA from the rows behind it. The V and J calls and clone size are TCRdb's, not the authors'. The sample table records 650,000 or so distinct CDR3 sequences; roughly half of these occur just once. The ten largest clones take up 13% of the sample.

This clonotype was detected many times. Its antigen is unknown. An end of the junction differs from the germline gene, which may be a read error. The chain joins TRBV7-9 to TRBJ2-5; the D gene remains uncertain. The sequence came from an elderly woman in good health. Sequenced input: blood. CDR3 protein: CASSLNSGEETQYF. The nucleotide sequence is TGCGCCAGCAGCCTCAATAGTGGTGAAGAGACCCAGTACTTC. Full variable domain (CDR3 extended with the reference TRBV7-9 and TRBJ2-5 proteins): DTGVSQNPRHKITKRGQNVTFRCDPISEHNRLYWYRQTLGQGPEFLTYFQNEAQLEKSRLLSDRFSAERPKGSFSTLEIQRTEQGDSAMYLCASSLNSGEETQYFGPGTRLLVL.